Below are 26 T cell receptor beta chains sequenced from a single sample in a study of blood T cell repertoires in COVID-19 (dated by TCRdb to between 2020 and 2021). Library preparation employed the immunoSEQ multiplex PCR assay. This immuneACCESS table, as held by TCRdb, lists in-frame sequences with V and J called but not all clones. Of the missing ones, under half trace to an unresolved V gene in checked studies; the others have no known cause. The sample table lists about 240,000 clones, around four fifths of them with a count of one. Roughly 2% of the sample comes from the top ten. The sample was peripheral blood. These receptors came from a man aged 25 to 40 who had recovered from COVID-19.

The CDR3 DNA reads as TGTGCCAGCAGGGGACAGGACGTTCAGCCCCAGCATTTT. It encodes CASRGQDVQPQHF. V gene TRBV12-3 or TRBV12-4 combines with J gene TRBJ1-5; 8 bases are shared with TRBD1. The junction had 4 bases not matched to a gene; V was cut back by 6 bases and J by 6 bases. This CDR3 region has 13 residues.

This clone was counted a few times. CDR3 sequence: CASGRAVQNTEAFF. CDR3 DNA: TGTGCCAGCGGTAGAGCTGTCCAGAACACTGAAGCTTTCTTT. This chain links TRBV18 with TRBJ1-1; D gene uncertain. The CDR3 has 14 amino acids. Germline-derived CDR1 and CDR2 are KGHSH and LQKENI. The ends were cut back, 8 bases at V and 1 base at J, with 14 bases in the middle.

The J gene is TRBJ2-1, the V gene TRBV9; D remains unclear. Trimming left V 3 bases short and J 0 bases short, with 10 bases between. The CDR3 is 15 residues long. In germline, CDR1 is SGDLS, CDR2 YYNGEE. CDR3 sequence: CASSGRLSSYNEQFF. The DNA for the CDR3 is TGTGCCAGCAGCGGACGACTCAGCTCCTACAATGAGCAGTTCTTC.

The table lists this clone with a count of one. The chain carries TRBV7-9 and TRBJ2-7, with 8 bases lining up with TRBD1. This CDR3 region has 13 residues. The V and J ends lost 11 bases and 3 bases, in that order; junction bases with no gene match: 9. The germline V gene encodes CDR1 SEHNR and CDR2 FQNEAQ (reference sequence). The chain's CDR3 is CAGQGDPYYEQYF. CDR3 bases: TGTGCCGGACAGGGTGACCCTTACTACGAGCAGTACTTC.

The rearrangement joins TRBV2 to TRBJ2-1; TRBD2 agrees at 9 bases. CDR3 length: 15 residues. Germline V gene lookup returns CDR1 SNHLY and CDR2 FYNNEI. CDR3 sequence: CGFREKAGGSDEQFF. The CDR3 coding sequence is TGTGGGTTTAGAGAAAAAGCGGGGGGCAGCGATGAGCAGTTCTTC. The full variable domain, completed using reference TRBV2 and TRBJ2-1, is EPEVTQTPSHQVTQMGQEVILRCVPISNHLYFYWYRQILGQKVEFLVSFYNNEISEKSEIFDDQFSVERPDGSNFTLKIRSTKLEDSAMYFCGFREKAGGSDEQFFGPGTRLTVL.

This clone showed up just once. CDR3 in amino acids: CASSYSMQDTEAFF. The CDR3 region has the DNA TGTGCCAGCAGTTACTCGATGCAGGACACTGAAGCTTTCTTT. The chain is built from TRBV6-6 and TRBJ1-1; D is unclear. This CDR3 has 14 residues. V gave up 0 bases and J gave up 3 bases, with 8 bases separating them. Germline V gives CDR1 MNHNY, CDR2 SVGAGI (reference sequence).

The chain's CDR3 is CASSPLTGDGSPLHF. The CDR3 DNA is TGTGCCAGCAGCCCCCTAACAGGGGATGGATCACCCCTCCACTTT. The rearrangement uses TRBV7-6 and TRBJ1-6, with 7 bases aligning to TRBD1. CDR3 length: 15 residues. V lost 5 bases, J lost 10 bases, and 11 bases stayed unmatched. Germline V gene lookup returns CDR1 SGHVS and CDR2 FNYEAQ.

This chain links TRBV12-3 or TRBV12-4 with TRBJ2-5; 7 bases are shared with TRBD2. CDR3 length: 13 amino acids. J was trimmed by 7 bases and V by 8 bases; bases with no gene match: 10. CDR3 DNA: TGTGCCAGCCGCCTGCGCGCGGGGGTGACCCAGTACTTC. Translating it yields CASRLRAGVTQYF.

The chain combines TRBV15 with TRBJ1-5; D is perhaps TRBD1 (6 bases). The CDR3 consists of 17 residues. CDR1 LNHNV and CDR2 YYDKDF come from the germline V gene (reference sequence). Deletions cut 0 bases from V and 4 bases from J, with 16 bases between. The CDR3 spells CATSRDTGGASNQPQHF. The DNA for the CDR3 is TGTGCCACCAGCAGAGATACGGGGGGCGCAAGTAATCAGCCCCAGCATTTT.

The V call is TRBV7-8, the J call TRBJ1-1; the match to TRBD1 covers 8 bases. The length of the CDR3 is 14 residues. Trimming at V came to 3 bases and at J to 3 bases, leaving 3 bases not matched to a gene. CDR1 and CDR2 (germline): SGHVS, FQNEAQ. Here the CDR3 DNA reads TGTGCCAGCAGCTTGGTACAGGGGGACACTGAAGCTTTCTTT. Translation gives CASSLVQGDTEAFF.

The CDR3 region has the DNA TGTGCCAGCAGCCCAGACAGGGACTCTTTGCTCACCTTC. This gives the protein CASSPDRDSLLTF. This chain joins TRBV12-3 or TRBV12-4 and TRBJ1-2; the match to TRBD1 covers 7 bases. This CDR3 has 13 residues. Germline trimming cut 6 bases from V and 13 bases from J; bases unmatched to any gene: 14.

This clone appeared once. The junction departs from the called germline gene at one end, perhaps through a read error. The J gene is TRBJ2-2, the V gene TRBV6-5; weak D call: TRBD2 (5 bases). The germline CDR1 and CDR2 sequences are MNHEY and SVGAGI. The length of the CDR3 is 14 residues. CDR3 amino acids: CAKQRRYEHRGAVF. In nucleotides, the CDR3 is TGTGCCAAACAGAGACGGTACGAACACCGGGGAGCTGTTTTT.

This clone was seen a handful of times. This sequence joins TRBV19 and TRBJ1-1; no clear D gene. The CDR3 covers 13 residues. Germline CDR1 reads LNHDA; CDR2 reads SQIVND (reference sequence). Trimming stripped 5 bases from V and 3 bases from J, with 10 bases between. CDR3 coding DNA: TGTGCCAGTAGTGTCAGGTTGGACACTGAAGCTTTCTTT. Protein product: CASSVRLDTEAFF.

The rearrangement joins TRBV19 to TRBJ1-1; D not certain. The CDR3 has 13 amino acids. Trimming took 5 bases from V and 3 from J, leaving 10 bases between them. Germline CDR1 and CDR2: LNHDA and SQIVND (reference sequence). The CDR3 DNA is TGTGCCAGTAGTCTCCGAACACACACTGAAGCTTTCTTT. It yields the protein CASSLRTHTEAFF.

This chain joins TRBV5-5 and TRBJ2-7; D is possibly TRBD2 (7 bases). V gave up 4 bases and J gave up 3 bases, with 23 bases separating them. The V gene's germline CDR1 is SGHKS and CDR2 YYEKEE (reference sequence). CDR3 length equals 17 residues. In nucleotides, the CDR3 is TGTGCCAGCAGCCGCGTGCGGGTAGGGGGGGTGTTCTACGAGCAGTACTTC. Translation: CASSRVRVGGVFYEQYF.

This clone appeared a single time. This chain uses TRBV19 with TRBJ2-1, with D perhaps matching TRBD1 (6 bases). The germline V gene encodes CDR1 LNHDA and CDR2 SQIVND (reference sequence). The germline V and J ends were trimmed by 6 bases and 8 bases, with 17 bases remaining between them. The CDR3 covers 14 residues. CDR3 amino acids: CASSTGWAAHEQFF. The CDR3 bases are TGTGCCAGTAGCACAGGGTGGGCTGCGCATGAGCAGTTCTTC. Complete variable domain (other parts from reference TRBV19 and TRBJ2-1): DGGITQSPKYLFRKEGQNVTLSCEQNLNHDAMYWYRQDPGQGLRLIYYSQIVNDFQKGDIAEGYSVSREKKESFPLTVTSAQKNPTAFYLCASSTGWAAHEQFFGPGTRLTVL.

The chain combines TRBV2 with TRBJ2-2, with 12 nucleotides matching TRBD1. Germline V gives CDR1 SNHLY, CDR2 FYNNEI. Unmatched junction bases numbered 5, after V lost 4 bases and J lost 2 bases. This CDR3 comprises 17 residues. This CDR3 is CASSAPGQGANTGELFF. The CDR3, as DNA: TGTGCCAGCAGTGCACCGGGACAGGGGGCAAACACCGGGGAGCTGTTTTTT.

The gene calls are TRBV10-3 and TRBJ2-1, with TRBD2 as a possible D gene (5 bases). The V end was cut by 0 bases, the J end by 4 bases, with 10 bases between. The CDR3 contains 15 residues. Looked up from germline, CDR1 is ENHRY and CDR2 is SYGVKD. This CDR3 is CAISESSDPYNEQFF. CDR3 in DNA: TGTGCCATCAGTGAGTCTAGCGACCCTTACAATGAGCAGTTCTTC.

The V call is TRBV5-5, the J call TRBJ2-1; D perhaps matches TRBD2 (6 bases). Trimming shortened V by 1 base and J by 5 bases, and 10 bases separated the two germline ends. This CDR3 contains 14 residues. CDR1 and CDR2 from the germline V gene are SGHKS and YYEKEE (reference sequence). The CDR3 DNA is TGTGCCAGCAGCTTGTGGCGCGGGGACAATGAGCAGTTCTTC. This codes for CASSLWRGDNEQFF.

As for this clone: Other DNA variants within this sample encode the same CDR3. The chain employs TRBV15 and TRBJ2-4; TRBD2 agrees at 13 bases. The CDR3 runs to 18 residues. V trimming: 1 base; J trimming: 0 bases; junction bases outside the gene matches: 3. The germline V gene has CDR1 LNHNV and CDR2 YYDKDF (reference sequence). CDR3 nucleotides: TGTGCCACCAGCAGAGGGACTAGCGGGGGCCTAGCCAAAAACATTCAGTACTTC. This sequence encodes CATSRGTSGGLAKNIQYF.

This sequence joins TRBV5-4 and TRBJ2-5, with 7 bases identical to TRBD2. The CDR3 loop spans 16 amino acids. Germline V gene sequence: CDR1 SGHNT, CDR2 YYREEE (reference sequence). The J segment lost 9 bases and the V segment lost 1 base, leaving 15 bases of the junction unmatched. DNA for the CDR3: TGTGCCAGCAGCTTGCCAACTGGTACCCGCGGGGGTCCCCAGTACTTC. The encoded protein is CASSLPTGTRGGPQYF.

This clone occurred a few times. The CDR3 here is CASWGGTGGEQFF. The CDR3 region has the DNA TGTGCCAGTTGGGGTGGGACAGGTGGTGAGCAGTTCTTC. J is TRBJ2-1 and V is TRBV19; 8 bases line up with TRBD1. The germline CDR1 and CDR2 sequences are LNHDA and SQIVND (reference sequence). The trim removed 8 bases at V and 9 bases at J, leaving 9 bases unmatched. The length of the CDR3 is 13 residues. Full variable domain (rest looked up from reference TRBV19 and TRBJ2-1): DGGITQSPKYLFRKEGQNVTLSCEQNLNHDAMYWYRQDPGQGLRLIYYSQIVNDFQKGDIAEGYSVSREKKESFPLTVTSAQKNPTAFYLCASWGGTGGEQFFGPGTRLTVL.

The chain couples TRBV5-1 to TRBJ2-5, with D possibly being TRBD2 (6 bases). The CDR3 runs to 15 residues. Germline CDR1 SGHRS, CDR2 YFSETQ. V lost 0 bases, J lost 2 bases, and 11 bases lay in between. The CDR3 DNA reads TGCGCCAGCAGCTTGGCCGGGACTCTACAAGAGACCCAGTACTTC. Translating gives CASSLAGTLQETQYF.

The chain links TRBV5-6 to TRBJ1-6, with a possible D match to TRBD1 (5 bases). The CDR3 runs 14 residues. Germline V gene lookup returns CDR1 SGHDT and CDR2 YYEEEE. The V and J ends lost 7 bases and 14 bases respectively, with 22 bases between them. This chain's CDR3 is CASRGGGTSGALHF. In DNA form, the CDR3 reads TGTGCCAGCCGCGGTGGAGGAACGTCGGGGGCCCTCCACTTT.

The chain couples TRBV5-1 to TRBJ2-3; tentatively, D is TRBD2 (6 bases). V lost 0 bases to trimming and J lost 6 bases, with 8 bases between them. Per germline, CDR1 SGHRS and CDR2 YFSETQ. The length of the CDR3 is 13 residues. The CDR3 DNA reads as TGCGCCAGCAGCTTGGGGGACTTGGATACGCAGTATTTT. This sequence encodes CASSLGDLDTQYF.

This sequence joins TRBV2 and TRBJ2-4, with D hard to call. This CDR3 spans 17 amino acids. CDR1 and CDR2 (germline): SNHLY, FYNNEI. Trimming removed 1 base from V and 0 bases from J, with 13 bases in between. CDR3 sequence reads: CASSEGKSRLAKNIQYF. The CDR3 DNA is TGTGCCAGCAGTGAAGGGAAGTCAAGACTAGCCAAAAACATTCAGTACTTC.